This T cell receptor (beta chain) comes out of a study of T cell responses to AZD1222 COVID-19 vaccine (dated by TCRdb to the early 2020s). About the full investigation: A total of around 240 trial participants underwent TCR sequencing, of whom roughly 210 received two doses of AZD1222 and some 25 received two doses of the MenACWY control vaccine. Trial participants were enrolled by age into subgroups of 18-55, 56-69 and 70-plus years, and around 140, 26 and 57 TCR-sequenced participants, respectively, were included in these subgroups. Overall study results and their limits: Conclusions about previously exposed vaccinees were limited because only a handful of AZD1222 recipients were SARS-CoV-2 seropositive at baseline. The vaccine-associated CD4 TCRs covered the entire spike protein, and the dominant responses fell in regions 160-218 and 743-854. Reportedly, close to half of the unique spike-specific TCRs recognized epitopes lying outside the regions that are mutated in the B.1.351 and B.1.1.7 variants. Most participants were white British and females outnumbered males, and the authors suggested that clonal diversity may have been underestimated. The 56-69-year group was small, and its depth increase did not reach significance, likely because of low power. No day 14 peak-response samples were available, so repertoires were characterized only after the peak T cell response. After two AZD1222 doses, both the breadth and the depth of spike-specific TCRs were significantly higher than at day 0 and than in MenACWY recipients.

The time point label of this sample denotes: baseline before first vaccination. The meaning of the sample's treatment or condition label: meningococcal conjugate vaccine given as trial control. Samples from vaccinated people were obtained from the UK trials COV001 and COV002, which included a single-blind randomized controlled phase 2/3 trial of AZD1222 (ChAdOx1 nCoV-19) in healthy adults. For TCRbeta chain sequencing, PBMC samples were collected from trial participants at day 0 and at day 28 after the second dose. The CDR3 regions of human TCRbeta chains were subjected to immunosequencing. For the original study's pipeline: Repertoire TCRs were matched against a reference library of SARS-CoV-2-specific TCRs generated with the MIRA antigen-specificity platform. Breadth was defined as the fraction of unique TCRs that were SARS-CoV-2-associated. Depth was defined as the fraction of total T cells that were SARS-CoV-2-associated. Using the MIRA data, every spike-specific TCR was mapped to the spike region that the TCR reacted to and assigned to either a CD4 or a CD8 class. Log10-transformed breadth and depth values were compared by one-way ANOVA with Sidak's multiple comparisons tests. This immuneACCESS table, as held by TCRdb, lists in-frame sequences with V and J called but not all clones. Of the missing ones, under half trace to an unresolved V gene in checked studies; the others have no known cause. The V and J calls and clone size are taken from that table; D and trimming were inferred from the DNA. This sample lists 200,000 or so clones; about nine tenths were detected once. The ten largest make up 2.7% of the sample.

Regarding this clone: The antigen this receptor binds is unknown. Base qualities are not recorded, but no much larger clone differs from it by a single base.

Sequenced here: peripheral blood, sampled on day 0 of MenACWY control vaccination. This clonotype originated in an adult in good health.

This receptor carries the CDR3 CASSVAPGGGIHSPLHF. The DNA reads as follows: TGTGCCAGCAGCGTAGCCCCAGGGGGGGGGATCCATTCACCCCTCCACTTT. The rearrangement combines TRBV9 with TRBJ1-6, and TRBD1 aligns with 7 junction nucleotides. CDR1 and CDR2 are read off the germline V gene as SGDLS and YYNGEE. Reading from cysteine to phenylalanine, the CDR3 counts 17 amino acids. The read is trimmed to its CDR3 DNA, 51 bases read in frame from base 1. Trimming removed 0 bases from V and 8 bases from J; the gene matches leave 11 bases unexplained.